Listed here is a single T cell receptor beta chain. This sample is part of a study of shared clonotypes between healthy human individuals. Method: immunoSEQ multiplex PCR; TCRdb's copy keeps in-frame clones and lacks some. The table shows 650,000 to 700,000 clones, with 90% occurring only once. Germline CDR1 is MGHRA and CDR2 is YSYEKL. The trim removed 0 bases at V and 4 bases at J, leaving 5 bases unmatched. This CDR3 spans 15 amino acids. This receptor was taken from a man between 18 and 29 years old in good health. Some clones in this sample may be carry-over from other donors' samples. The J gene is TRBJ1-2, the V gene TRBV4-1; 7 bases align to TRBD1. Sequencing input: memory CD8+ T cells from PBMCs. The subset here: CD45RO+ cells pooled with CCR7-negative TemRA cells. The CDR3 sequence: CASSQEVQGSYGYTF. DNA for the CDR3: TGCGCCAGCAGCCAAGAGGTACAGGGGAGCTATGGCTACACCTTC.